The 14 T cell receptor beta chains below all came from one sample that was sequenced in a study of blood T cell repertoires in COVID-19. Clones were sequenced by immunoSEQ multiplex PCR, and TCRdb holds only the in-frame ones, with some missing. This table holds more than 95,000 clones, 65% to 90% found once. Sequenced input: peripheral blood. These receptors originate from a man older than 75 with acute or convalescent COVID-19.

V gene TRBV18 combines with J gene TRBJ1-3; TRBD1 is a possible D gene (6 bases). V was cut by 3 bases and J by 9 bases, with 12 bases left in between. The germline V gene has CDR1 KGHSH and CDR2 LQKENI. The CDR3 is 13 amino acids. This chain's CDR3 is CASSPGQGLTIYF. Here the CDR3 DNA reads TGTGCCAGCTCACCGGGTCAGGGGCTCACCATATATTTT.

The rearrangement uses TRBV6-5 and TRBJ2-5; TRBD2 matches at 7 bases. The CDR3 loop spans 15 amino acids. Germline assignment: CDR1 MNHEY and CDR2 SVGAGI. V lost 6 bases and J lost 2; bases outside the gene matches: 9. CDR3 nucleotide sequence: TGTGCCAGCAGGAGGATGCTAGCGGTACAAGAGACCCAGTACTTC. Its translation: CASRRMLAVQETQYF.

This rearrangement joins TRBV18 to TRBJ1-2; D not certain. Trimming left V 2 bases short and J 2 bases short, with 6 bases between. The CDR3 extends over 13 amino acids. The germline V gene has CDR1 KGHSH and CDR2 LQKENI. This CDR3 is CASSPGQNYGYTF. In DNA, the CDR3 is TGTGCCAGCTCACCAGGCCAGAACTATGGCTACACCTTC. Full variable domain (missing parts from reference TRBV18 and TRBJ1-2): NAGVMQNPRHLVRRRGQEARLRCSPMKGHSHVYWYRQLPEEGLKFMVYLQKENIIDESGMPKERFSAEFPKEGPSILRIQQVVRGDSAAYFCASSPGQNYGYTFGSGTRLTVV.

This chain uses TRBV5-5 with TRBJ1-2; 7 bases fit TRBD1. After removal of 5 bases from V and 4 bases from J, the junction contained 8 bases not matched to a gene. Per germline, CDR1 SGHKS and CDR2 YYEKEE (reference sequence). The CDR3 is made up of 14 amino acids. The DNA of the CDR3 is TGTGCCAGCAGTTCCGGACAGGCGGGCTATGGCTACACCTTC. It specifies CASSSGQAGYGYTF.

The V call is TRBV29-1, the J call TRBJ2-7; 12 positions agree with TRBD1. Germline CDR1 SQVTM, CDR2 ANQGSEA. V gave up 6 bases and J gave up 9 bases; unmatched junction bases: 9. The CDR3 sequence is 13 residues long. The CDR3 sequence is CSVLTGQGASQYF. The DNA for the CDR3 is TGCAGCGTGTTAACGGGACAGGGGGCCTCGCAGTACTTC.

The chain couples TRBV4-1 to TRBJ2-7, with D perhaps matching TRBD2 (6 bases). This CDR3 region has 15 residues. Trimming stripped 0 bases from V and 7 bases from J, with 16 bases between. The germline V gene encodes CDR1 MGHRA and CDR2 YSYEKL. The chain's CDR3 is CASSQDSGKGREQYF. Written as DNA, the CDR3 is TGCGCCAGCAGCCAAGATTCGGGCAAAGGGAGGGAGCAGTACTTC.

The chain uses TRBV19 and TRBJ2-1, with 12 bases that match TRBD2. CDR1 is LNHDA and CDR2 is SQIVND in the germline V gene (reference sequence). The V segment lost 5 bases and the J segment 7 bases; nucleotides outside the gene matches: 9. The CDR3 runs 16 residues. CDR3 bases: TGTGCCAGTAGTTCCGTGACTAGCGGGAGCTCGAATGAGCAGTTCTTC. This encodes CASSSVTSGSSNEQFF.

The chain links TRBV20-1 to TRBJ1-2, with a tentative D call TRBD1 (6 bases). This CDR3 comprises 10 residues. The germline CDR1 and CDR2 sequences are DFQATT and SNEGSKA (reference sequence). In DNA form, the CDR3 reads TGCAGCGTAGCAGGGGAAGGCTACACCTTC. Its translation is CSVAGEGYTF.

This chain connects TRBV18 to TRBJ2-3; 7 positions agree with TRBD1. This CDR3 has 14 residues. Looked up from germline, CDR1 is KGHSH and CDR2 is LQKENI. Germline trimming cut 6 bases from V and 2 bases from J; bases unmatched to any gene: 5. The CDR3 is CASSPTGTTDTQYF. The CDR3 bases are TGTGCCAGCTCGCCGACAGGGACCACAGATACGCAGTATTTT.

The chain uses TRBV10-2 and TRBJ1-6, with 10 bases identical to TRBD1. The J segment lost 2 bases and the V segment lost 4 bases, leaving 2 bases of the junction unmatched. The CDR3 loop spans 16 amino acids. Germline V CDR1 and CDR2: WSHSY, SAAADI. Here the CDR3 reads CASSGQGATYNSPLHF. The CDR3 DNA sequence: TGCGCCAGCAGTGGACAGGGGGCGACCTATAATTCACCCCTCCACTTT.

The chain uses TRBV7-3 and TRBJ2-1, with TRBD2 matching 16 bases. Germline-derived CDR1 and CDR2 are SGHTA and FQGTGA. The CDR3 is made up of 16 amino acids. J was trimmed by 7 bases and V by 4 bases; bases with no gene match: 4. The CDR3 region has the DNA TGTGCCAGCAGCTCCCCGGGACTAGCGGGAGGGAATGAGCAGTTCTTC. The encoded protein is CASSSPGLAGGNEQFF. Drawing the rest from reference TRBV7-3 and TRBJ2-1, the complete variable domain is GAGVSQTPSNKVTEKGKYVELRCDPISGHTALYWYRQSLGQGPEFLIYFQGTGAADDSGLPNDRFFAVRPEGSVSTLKIQRTERGDSAVYLCASSSPGLAGGNEQFFGPGTRLTVL.

This chain links TRBV9 with TRBJ2-7; tentative D call: TRBD2 (5 bases). The CDR3 consists of 15 residues. V lost 0 bases to trimming and J lost 0 bases, with 10 bases between them. Germline CDR1 reads SGDLS; CDR2 reads YYNGEE. The chain's CDR3 is CASSVDLGSSYEQYF. The CDR3 nucleotides read TGTGCCAGCAGCGTAGATCTAGGGAGCTCCTACGAGCAGTACTTC.

The chain uses TRBV5-4 and TRBJ2-2; 12 bases are shared with TRBD1. Germline V gene sequence: CDR1 SGHNT, CDR2 YYREEE (reference sequence). V was pared by 4 bases and J by 6 bases, with 7 bases of the junction left unmatched. The CDR3 is 16 residues long. The CDR3: CASSPGQGAVAGELFF. CDR3 in DNA: TGTGCCAGCAGCCCGGGACAGGGGGCGGTGGCCGGGGAGCTGTTTTTT.

The V and J genes are TRBV7-3 and TRBJ2-1; D ambiguous. The CDR3 spans 16 residues. V was clipped by 1 base and J by 1 base, with 11 bases between them. Germline CDR1 SGHTA, CDR2 FQGTGA. The CDR3, as DNA: TGTGCCAGCAGCTTAATCTCGCGTGCTTCCTACAATGAGCAGTTCTTC. Its protein is CASSLISRASYNEQFF.